The T cell receptor beta chain described here comes from a study of cytomegalovirus exposure and HLA in healthy donors. General observations from the study: A later analysis linked a missense variant in DCLRE1C to the trimming of TCR beta V and J genes.

This CDR3 comprises 12 residues. V lost 7 bases and J lost 4; bases outside the gene matches: 4. Germline lookup yields CDR1 SQVTM and CDR2 ANQGSEA. About this clone itself: Antigen specificity is unknown.

The PCR made use of 60 Vbeta and 13 Jbeta primers. Clones were sequenced by immunoSEQ multiplex PCR, and TCRdb holds only the in-frame ones, with some missing. This sample has roughly 190,000 clones; 81% occur once, and the top ten carry 3.8%. The rearrangement uses TRBV29-1 and TRBJ1-3; 7 bases line up with TRBD1. The sequencing sample was made of PBMCs. The receptor was isolated from a man aged 50-60 years in good health and CMV-seronegative. The CDR3 region has the DNA TGCAGCGCACGGGACAGCGGAAACACCATATATTTT. Translation gives CSARDSGNTIYF.